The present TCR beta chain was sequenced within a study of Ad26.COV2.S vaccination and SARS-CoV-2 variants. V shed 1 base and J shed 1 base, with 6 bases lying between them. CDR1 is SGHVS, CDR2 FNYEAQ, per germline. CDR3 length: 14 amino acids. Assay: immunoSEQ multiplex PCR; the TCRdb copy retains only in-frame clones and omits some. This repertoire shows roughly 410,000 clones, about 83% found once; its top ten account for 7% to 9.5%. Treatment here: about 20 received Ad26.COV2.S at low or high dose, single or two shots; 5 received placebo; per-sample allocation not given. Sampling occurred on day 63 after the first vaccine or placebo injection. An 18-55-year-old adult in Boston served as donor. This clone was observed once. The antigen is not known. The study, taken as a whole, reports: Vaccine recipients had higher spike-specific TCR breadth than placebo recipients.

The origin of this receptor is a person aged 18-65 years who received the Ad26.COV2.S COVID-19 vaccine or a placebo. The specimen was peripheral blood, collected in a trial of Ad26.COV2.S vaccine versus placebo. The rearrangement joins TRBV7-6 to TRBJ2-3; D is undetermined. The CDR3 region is CASSLVEGTDTQYF. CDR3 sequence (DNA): TGTGCCAGCAGCTTAGTAGAGGGCACAGATACGCAGTATTTT.